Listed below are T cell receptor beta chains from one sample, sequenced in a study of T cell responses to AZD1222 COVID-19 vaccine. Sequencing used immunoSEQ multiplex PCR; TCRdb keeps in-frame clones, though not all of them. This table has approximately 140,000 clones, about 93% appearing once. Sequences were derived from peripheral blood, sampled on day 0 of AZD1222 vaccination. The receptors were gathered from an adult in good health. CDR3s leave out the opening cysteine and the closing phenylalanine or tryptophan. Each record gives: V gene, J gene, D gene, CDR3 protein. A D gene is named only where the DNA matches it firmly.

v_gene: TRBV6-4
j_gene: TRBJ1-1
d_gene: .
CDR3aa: ASSLRENTEAF

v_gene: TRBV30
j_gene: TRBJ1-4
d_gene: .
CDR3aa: AWSVSGEKLF

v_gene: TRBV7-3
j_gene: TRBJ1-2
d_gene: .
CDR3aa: ASSLSQDYGYT

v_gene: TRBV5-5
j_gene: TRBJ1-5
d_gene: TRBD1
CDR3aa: ASSPDRVRSNQPQH

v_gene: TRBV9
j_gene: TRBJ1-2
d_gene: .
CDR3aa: ASSVGGGTYGYT

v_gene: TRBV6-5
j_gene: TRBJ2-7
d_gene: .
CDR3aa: ASSYPALLKRVQY

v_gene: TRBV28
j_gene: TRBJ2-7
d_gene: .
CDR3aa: ASSTGRGSTRQY

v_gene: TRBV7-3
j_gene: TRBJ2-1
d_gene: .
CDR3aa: ASSLRDSYNEQF

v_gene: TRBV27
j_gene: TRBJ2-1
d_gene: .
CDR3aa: ASSPGGSEQF

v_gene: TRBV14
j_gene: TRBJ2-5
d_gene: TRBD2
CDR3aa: ASSQGVAGATQY

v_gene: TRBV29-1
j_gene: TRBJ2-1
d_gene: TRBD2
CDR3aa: SVGGLRERFENEQF

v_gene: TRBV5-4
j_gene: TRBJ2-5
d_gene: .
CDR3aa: ASSLDYTQETQY

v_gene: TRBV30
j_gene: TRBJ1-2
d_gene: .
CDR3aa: AWSVTGGAQIYGYT

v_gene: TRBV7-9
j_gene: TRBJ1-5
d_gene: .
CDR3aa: ASSSGGGNQPQH

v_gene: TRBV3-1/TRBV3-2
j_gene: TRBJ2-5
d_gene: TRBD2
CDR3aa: ASSQDRRAGGPGETQY

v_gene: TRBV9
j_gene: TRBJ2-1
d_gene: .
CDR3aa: ASSVATDEQF

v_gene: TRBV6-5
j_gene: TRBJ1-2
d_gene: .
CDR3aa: ASEIQSFYGYT

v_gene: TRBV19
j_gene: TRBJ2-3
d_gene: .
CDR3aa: ASSIHTDETDTQY

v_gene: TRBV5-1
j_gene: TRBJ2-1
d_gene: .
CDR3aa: ASSLGGHTRFNEQF

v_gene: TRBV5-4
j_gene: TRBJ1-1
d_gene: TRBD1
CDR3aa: ASSLGQGGTEAF

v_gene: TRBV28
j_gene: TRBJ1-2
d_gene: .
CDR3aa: ASSSNYGYT

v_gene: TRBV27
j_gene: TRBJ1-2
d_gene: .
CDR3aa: ASSHRDSTFYGYT

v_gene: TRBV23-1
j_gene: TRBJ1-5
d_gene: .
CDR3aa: ASSQSPCVLSGSNQPQH

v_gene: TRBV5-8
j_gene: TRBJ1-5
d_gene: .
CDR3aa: ASTPLRATGRVVEH

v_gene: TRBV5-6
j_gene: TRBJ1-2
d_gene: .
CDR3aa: ASSLGVGDGYT

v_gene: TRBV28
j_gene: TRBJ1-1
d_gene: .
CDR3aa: ASSFPQGNTEAF

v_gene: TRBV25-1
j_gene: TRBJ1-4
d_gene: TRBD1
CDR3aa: ASSEYQGVTNEKLF

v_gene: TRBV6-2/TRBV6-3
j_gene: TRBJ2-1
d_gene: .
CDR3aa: ASSYGATAQF

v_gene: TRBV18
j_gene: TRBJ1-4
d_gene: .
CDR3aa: ASSPRTVTTNEKLF

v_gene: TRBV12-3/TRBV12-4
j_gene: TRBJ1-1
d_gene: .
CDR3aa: ATSGGDTEAF

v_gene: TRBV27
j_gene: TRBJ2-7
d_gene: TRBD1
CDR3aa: ASSRQGQGRYEQY

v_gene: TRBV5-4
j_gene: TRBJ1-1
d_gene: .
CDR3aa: ASSLEVTRNTEAF

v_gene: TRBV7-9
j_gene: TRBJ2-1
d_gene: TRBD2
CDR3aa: ASSVDRGGRYNEQF

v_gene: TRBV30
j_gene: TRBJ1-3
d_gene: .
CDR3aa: AWSAFSGNTIY

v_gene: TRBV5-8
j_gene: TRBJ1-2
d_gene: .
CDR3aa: ASSSAYRVDGYT

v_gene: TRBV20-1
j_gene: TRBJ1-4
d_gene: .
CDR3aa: SASPGVILNEKLF

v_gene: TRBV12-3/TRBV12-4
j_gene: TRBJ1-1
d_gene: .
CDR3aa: ASSFGGITEAF

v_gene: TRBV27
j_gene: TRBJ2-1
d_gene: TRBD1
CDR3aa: ASRGQGASYNEQF

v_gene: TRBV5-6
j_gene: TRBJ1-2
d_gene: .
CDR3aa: ASTTGPPWLYGYT

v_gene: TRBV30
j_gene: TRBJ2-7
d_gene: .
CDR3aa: AWSAMANRFEQY

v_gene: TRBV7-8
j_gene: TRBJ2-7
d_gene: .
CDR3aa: ASSLVLEGHYSYEQY

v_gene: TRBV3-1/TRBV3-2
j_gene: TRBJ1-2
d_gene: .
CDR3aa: ASSRTTSNYGYT

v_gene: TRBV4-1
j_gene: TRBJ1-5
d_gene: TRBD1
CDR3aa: ASSQDRGPNQPQH

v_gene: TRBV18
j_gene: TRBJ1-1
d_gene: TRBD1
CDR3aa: ASSPVGGTDPAAF

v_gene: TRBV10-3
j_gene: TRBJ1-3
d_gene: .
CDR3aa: ATQNRAVGNTIY

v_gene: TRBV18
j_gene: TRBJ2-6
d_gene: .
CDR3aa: ASSGTTGANVLT

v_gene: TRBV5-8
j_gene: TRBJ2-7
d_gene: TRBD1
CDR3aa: ASSIGTGEGDEQY

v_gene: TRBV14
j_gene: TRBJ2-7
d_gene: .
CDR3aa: ASSQTFRPLYEQY

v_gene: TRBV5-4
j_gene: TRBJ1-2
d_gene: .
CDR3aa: ASSLDSLFGYT

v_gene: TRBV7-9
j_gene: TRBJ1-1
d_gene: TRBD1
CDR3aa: ASSFAGQKNTEAF